A single sample gave rise to the 17 T cell receptor beta chains below, sequenced in a study of blood T cell repertoires in COVID-19. The repertoire was sequenced with immunoSEQ multiplex PCR; TCRdb's copy has only in-frame clones and lacks some. The sample has roughly 410,000 clones, 75% to 90% seen once. Sequencing was carried out using peripheral blood. These receptors were obtained from a woman aged 40 to 49 with COVID-19, enrolled during active disease.

The chain uses TRBV7-8 and TRBJ2-1; 11 nucleotides line up with TRBD2. The V gene's germline CDR1 is SGHVS and CDR2 FQNEAQ. The CDR3 totals 19 residues. Unmatched junction bases numbered 18, after V lost 7 bases and J lost 4 bases. The DNA for the CDR3 is TGTGCCAGCACCTCGTCCGGGACTAGCGGCGTTGTATTGTACAATGAGCAGTTCTTC. Translating gives CASTSSGTSGVVLYNEQFF.

This clone was seen only once. The J gene is TRBJ2-2, the V gene TRBV9; D ambiguous. The CDR3 covers 14 residues. V was trimmed by 2 bases and J by 2 bases, leaving 7 bases between them. Germline V gene sequence: CDR1 SGDLS, CDR2 YYNGEE. The CDR3 DNA follows: TGTGCCAGCAGCGTTCCCTCCAACACCGGGGAGCTGTTTTTT. It encodes CASSVPSNTGELFF.

The rearrangement links TRBV7-6 to TRBJ2-5; the match to TRBD1 covers 9 bases. The CDR3 sequence is 15 residues long. Germline trimming cut 3 bases from V and 5 bases from J; bases unmatched to any gene: 7. CDR1 is SGHVS and CDR2 is FNYEAQ in the germline V gene. The CDR3 loop reads CASSFTGGAGETQYF. The CDR3 DNA is TGTGCCAGCAGCTTTACAGGGGGCGCGGGGGAGACCCAGTACTTC.

The sample holds a few counts of this clone. This sequence joins TRBV28 and TRBJ1-5, with a tentative D call TRBD1 (5 bases). The V gene's germline CDR1 is MDHEN and CDR2 SYDVKM. The CDR3 loop spans 14 amino acids. Trimming shortened V by 5 bases and J by 6 bases, and 14 bases separated the two germline ends. The CDR3 sequence is CASSPQGGVQPQHF. The CDR3 DNA reads TGTGCCAGCAGTCCCCAGGGTGGGGTTCAGCCCCAGCATTTT.

DNA for the CDR3: TGTGCCACCAGCAGGGCGGGACCTGGAACTCCTGAAGCTTTCTTT. As protein: CATSRAGPGTPEAFF. V usage is TRBV15 and J usage is TRBJ1-1, with D perhaps TRBD1 (5 bases). CDR1 and CDR2 from the germline V gene are LNHNV and YYDKDF (reference sequence). This CDR3 is built from 15 residues. The V end lost 3 bases, the J end lost 6 bases, and 17 bases lay between the germline ends.

This clone was detected once. This rearrangement joins TRBV5-1 to TRBJ1-3; 10 bases map to TRBD1. Germline V gene sequence: CDR1 SGHRS, CDR2 YFSETQ. This CDR3 is 18 amino acids long. Unmatched junction bases numbered 8, after V lost 1 base and J lost 1 base. The CDR3 sequence: CASSLYGTGELSGNTIYF. The CDR3 DNA follows: TGCGCCAGCAGCTTGTACGGGACAGGGGAGCTGTCTGGAAACACCATATATTTT.

This sequence joins TRBV7-9 and TRBJ2-3; 10 bases are a match to TRBD1. Germline loops: CDR1 SEHNR, CDR2 FQNEAQ (reference sequence). This CDR3 contains 15 residues. The V segment lost 6 bases and the J segment 4 bases; nucleotides outside the gene matches: 7. In DNA, the CDR3 is TGTGCCAGCAGTACTAAGGGACAGGGGTCAGATACGCAGTATTTT. Its translation: CASSTKGQGSDTQYF.

This sequence joins TRBV27 and TRBJ2-3, with 10 bases that match TRBD2. The CDR3 consists of 15 residues. V shed 6 bases and J 1 base; nucleotides not matched to a gene: 4. The germline gives CDR1 MNHEY, CDR2 SMNVEV (reference sequence). This chain's CDR3 is CASRTGTSGTDTQYF. CDR3 nucleotide sequence: TGTGCCAGCAGGACCGGGACTAGCGGCACAGATACGCAGTATTTT.

This chain uses TRBV30 with TRBJ1-4; no clear D. The CDR3 covers 13 residues. Germline lookup yields CDR1 GTSNPN and CDR2 SVGIG (reference sequence). V was shortened by 4 bases and J by 4 bases, with 10 bases between the two germline ends. CDR3 coding DNA: TGTGCCTGGATATATGGAGGTAATGAAAAACTGTTTTTT. Translation gives CAWIYGGNEKLFF.

This clone was counted a single time. The chain is built from TRBV9 and TRBJ2-7, with 8 nucleotides matching TRBD1. The V and J ends lost 4 bases and 1 base, in that order; junction bases with no gene match: 7. The CDR3 sequence is 15 residues long. The germline CDR1 and CDR2 sequences are SGDLS and YYNGEE. The CDR3 region has the DNA TGTGCCAGCAGCCCCCAAGGACAGGGTTCCTACGAGCAGTACTTC. Amino acid sequence: CASSPQGQGSYEQYF.

The chain links TRBV9 to TRBJ2-7; weak D call: TRBD2 (7 bases). The CDR3 runs to 15 residues. The germline V gene has CDR1 SGDLS and CDR2 YYNGEE. V shed 0 bases and J shed 7 bases, with 17 bases lying between them. Here the CDR3 reads CASSVVSGRGEEQYF. The CDR3 nucleotides read TGTGCCAGCAGCGTAGTCTCGGGGAGGGGGGAAGAGCAGTACTTC.

The CDR3 protein is CASSKFEQGRLSYGYTF. DNA of the CDR3: TGTGCCAGCAGCAAGTTTGAACAGGGCCGGCTTAGCTATGGCTACACCTTC. The chain employs TRBV21-1 and TRBJ1-2; the table's D call, TRBD1, has no DNA check behind it. TRBV21-1 is assigned pseudogene status. The CDR3 contains 17 residues.

V usage is TRBV6-5 and J usage is TRBJ2-3, with 8 bases fitting TRBD1. This CDR3 is 16 amino acids long. Germline V CDR1 and CDR2: MNHEY, SVGAGI. Unmatched junction bases numbered 9, after V lost 1 base and J lost 6 bases. The CDR3 spells CASSYFTGTGPDTQYF. DNA for the CDR3: TGTGCCAGCAGTTACTTCACCGGGACAGGCCCGGATACGCAGTATTTT.

J is TRBJ2-1 and V is TRBV11-3; 8 bases are shared with TRBD2. Germline loops: CDR1 SGHNT, CDR2 YENEEA. The CDR3 consists of 15 residues. Trimming at V came to 1 base and at J to 7 bases, leaving 6 bases not matched to a gene. CDR3 in DNA: TGTGCCAGCAGCTTAGGACGGGGGGGCCATAATGAGCAGTTCTTC. It specifies CASSLGRGGHNEQFF.

The chain couples TRBV6-2 or TRBV6-3 to TRBJ2-7; possibly TRBD1 for D (6 bases). This CDR3 region has 15 residues. CDR1 is MNHEY and CDR2 is SVGEGT in the germline V gene. Trimming cost V 2 bases and J 3 bases, with 14 bases left between them. The chain's CDR3 is CASSYQWGPFYEQYF. In nucleotides, the CDR3 is TGTGCCAGCAGTTACCAATGGGGGCCCTTCTACGAGCAGTACTTC.

The V and J genes are TRBV29-1 and TRBJ2-7; D is possibly TRBD1 (6 bases). The germline gives CDR1 SQVTM, CDR2 ANQGSEA. This CDR3 has 12 amino acids. V lost 5 bases, J lost 3 bases, and 11 bases lay in between. CDR3 nucleotides: TGCAGCGTTACGAGGGGGTACTACGAGCAGTACTTC. Translating gives CSVTRGYYEQYF.

The chain links TRBV6-5 to TRBJ1-2, with 7 bases that match TRBD1. The CDR3 spans 15 residues. Germline CDR1 and CDR2: MNHEY and SVGAGI. V shed 6 bases and J 5 bases; nucleotides not matched to a gene: 12. CDR3 DNA: TGTGCCAGCAGCCCGAACAGGGGTTTGGGGTATGGCTACACCTTC. This sequence encodes CASSPNRGLGYGYTF.